This T cell receptor beta chain was observed in a study of blood T cell repertoires in COVID-19. On the study more broadly: Sites in the United States, Italy and Spain provided acute and convalescent COVID-19 samples. Sources were T cells, B-cell-depleted T cells, or PBMCs; the material itself was cDNA or gDNA.

This clone came up once. Trimming removed 4 bases from V and 0 bases from J, with 14 bases in between. The CDR3 runs to 16 residues. Germline CDR1 reads SGHVS; CDR2 reads FQNEAQ. The repertoire was sequenced with immunoSEQ multiplex PCR; TCRdb's copy has only in-frame clones and lacks some. The sample contains roughly 210,000 clones, about nine tenths of which appear only once. Material for sequencing was peripheral blood. The V call is TRBV7-8, the J call TRBJ2-3, with a weak D call TRBD1 (6 bases). This TCR was sampled from a man in his 70s with acute or convalescent COVID-19. This chain's CDR3 is CASSSSWTASTDTQYF. CDR3 DNA: TGTGCCAGCAGCTCCTCTTGGACAGCTAGCACAGATACGCAGTATTTT.